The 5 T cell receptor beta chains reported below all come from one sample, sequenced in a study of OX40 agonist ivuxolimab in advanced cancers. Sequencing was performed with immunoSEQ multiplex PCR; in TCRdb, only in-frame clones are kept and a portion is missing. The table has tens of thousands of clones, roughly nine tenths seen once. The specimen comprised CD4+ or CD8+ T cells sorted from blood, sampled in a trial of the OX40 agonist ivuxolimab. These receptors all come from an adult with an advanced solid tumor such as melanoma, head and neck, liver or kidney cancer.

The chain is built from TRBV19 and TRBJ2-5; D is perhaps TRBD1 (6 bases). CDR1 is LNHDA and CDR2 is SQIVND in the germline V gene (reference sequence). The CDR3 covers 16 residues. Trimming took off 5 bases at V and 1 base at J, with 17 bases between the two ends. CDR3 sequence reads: CASSQITGTPQETQYF. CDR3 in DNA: TGTGCCAGTAGTCAAATTACCGGGACACCCCAAGAGACCCAGTACTTC.

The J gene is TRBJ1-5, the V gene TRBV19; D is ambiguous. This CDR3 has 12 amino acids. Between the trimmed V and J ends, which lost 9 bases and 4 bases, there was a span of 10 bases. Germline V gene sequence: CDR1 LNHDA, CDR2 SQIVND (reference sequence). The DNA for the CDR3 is TGTGCCAGCAGTCCAGAAAATCAGCCCCAGCATTTT. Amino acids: CASSPENQPQHF.

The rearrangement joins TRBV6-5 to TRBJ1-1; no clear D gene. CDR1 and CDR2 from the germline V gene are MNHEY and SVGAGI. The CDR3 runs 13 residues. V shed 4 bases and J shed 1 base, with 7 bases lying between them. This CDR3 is CASSWDRNTEAFF. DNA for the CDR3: TGTGCCAGCAGTTGGGATAGGAACACTGAAGCTTTCTTT.

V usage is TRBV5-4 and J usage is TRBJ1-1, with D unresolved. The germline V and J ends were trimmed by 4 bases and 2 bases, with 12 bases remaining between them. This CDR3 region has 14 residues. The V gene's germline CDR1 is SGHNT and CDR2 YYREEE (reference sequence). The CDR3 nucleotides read TGTGCCAGCAGCCAAGAATTCTCCAACACTGAAGCTTTCTTT. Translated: CASSQEFSNTEAFF.

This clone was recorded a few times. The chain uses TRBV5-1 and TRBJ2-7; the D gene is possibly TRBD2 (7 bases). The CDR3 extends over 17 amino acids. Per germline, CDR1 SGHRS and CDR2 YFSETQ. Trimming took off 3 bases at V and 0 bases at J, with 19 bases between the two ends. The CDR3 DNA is TGCGCCAGCAGCTACGGAGGGGGGGCGGGATCCTCCTACGAGCAGTACTTC. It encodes CASSYGGGAGSSYEQYF.